This TCR beta chain came from a study of blood T cells in healthy people across ages. Concerning this clonotype: The antigen is unknown. Without the conserved terminal phenylalanine or tryptophan, this CDR3 likely stems from a read error.

With 5 bases clipped from V and 8 bases from J, the junction kept 7 bases outside the gene matches. Germline CDR1 reads SGHTA; CDR2 reads FQGNSA. The CDR3 length is 13 residues. General study points: Unknown CMV status may confound age-related changes in expanded clones.

Each sample gave at least 6 million isolated PBMCs. It was with a sample-barcoded 5' primer and a J-beta primer mix that a second PCR of roughly 7 to 12 cycles was run. Tagging of each cDNA molecule was performed by a template-switch adaptor with 12 random nucleotides. MiXCR was run by TCRdb on the 5' RACE reads, yielding one entry per CDR3 protein. The sample contains around 2 million distinct CDR3 sequences, more than 35% of which appear only once. This chain uses TRBV7-2 with TRBJ1-2; 8 bases agree with TRBD1. Sequenced input: blood. This clonotype was sampled from a human donor in good health. The CDR3 here is CASSLDRVMGYTV. As DNA, the CDR3 is TGTGCCAGCAGCCTGGACAGGGTGATGGGCTACACCGTC.